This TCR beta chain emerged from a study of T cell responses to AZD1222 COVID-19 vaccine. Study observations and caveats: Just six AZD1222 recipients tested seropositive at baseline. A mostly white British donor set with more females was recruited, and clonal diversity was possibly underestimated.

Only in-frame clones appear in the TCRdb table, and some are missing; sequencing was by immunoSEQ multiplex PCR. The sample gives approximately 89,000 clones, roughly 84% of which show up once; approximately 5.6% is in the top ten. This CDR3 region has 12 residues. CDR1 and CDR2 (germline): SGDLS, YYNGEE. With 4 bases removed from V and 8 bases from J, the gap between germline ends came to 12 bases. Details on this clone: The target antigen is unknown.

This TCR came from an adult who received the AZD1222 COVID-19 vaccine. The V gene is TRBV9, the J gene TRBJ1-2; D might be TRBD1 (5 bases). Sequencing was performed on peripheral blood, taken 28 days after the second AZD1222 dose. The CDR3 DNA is TGTGCCAGCAGCCCCCCCCAGGGAGGCTACACCTTC. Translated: CASSPPQGGYTF.